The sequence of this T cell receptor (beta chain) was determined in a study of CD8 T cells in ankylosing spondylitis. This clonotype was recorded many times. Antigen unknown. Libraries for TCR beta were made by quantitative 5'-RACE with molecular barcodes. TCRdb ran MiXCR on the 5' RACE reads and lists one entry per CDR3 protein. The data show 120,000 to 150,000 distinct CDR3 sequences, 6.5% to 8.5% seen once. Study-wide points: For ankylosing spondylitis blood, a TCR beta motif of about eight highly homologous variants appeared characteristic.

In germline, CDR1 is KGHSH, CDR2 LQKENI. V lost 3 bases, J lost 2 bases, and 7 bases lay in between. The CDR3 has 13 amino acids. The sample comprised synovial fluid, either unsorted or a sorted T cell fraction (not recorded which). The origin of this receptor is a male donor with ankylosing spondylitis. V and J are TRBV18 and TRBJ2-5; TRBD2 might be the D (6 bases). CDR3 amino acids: CASSPGLQETQYF. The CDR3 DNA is TGTGCCAGCTCACCGGGACTTCAAGAGACCCAGTACTTC.